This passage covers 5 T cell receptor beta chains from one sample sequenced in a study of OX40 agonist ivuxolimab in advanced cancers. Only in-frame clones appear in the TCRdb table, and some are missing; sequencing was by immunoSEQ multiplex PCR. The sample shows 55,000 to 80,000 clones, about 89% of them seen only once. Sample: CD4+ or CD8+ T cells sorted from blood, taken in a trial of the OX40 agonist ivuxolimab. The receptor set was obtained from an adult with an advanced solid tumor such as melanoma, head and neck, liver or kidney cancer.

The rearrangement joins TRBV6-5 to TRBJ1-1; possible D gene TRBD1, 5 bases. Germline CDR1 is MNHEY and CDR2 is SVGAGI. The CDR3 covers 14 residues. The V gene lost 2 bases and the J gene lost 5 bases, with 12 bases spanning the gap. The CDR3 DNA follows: TGTGCCAGCAGTTACCGAGTTGGGGCAACTGAAGCTTTCTTT. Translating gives CASSYRVGATEAFF.

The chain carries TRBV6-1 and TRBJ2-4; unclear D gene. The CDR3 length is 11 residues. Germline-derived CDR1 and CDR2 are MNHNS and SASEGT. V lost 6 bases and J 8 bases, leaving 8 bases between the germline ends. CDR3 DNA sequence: TGTGCCAGCAGGGGAAGAGACATTCAGTACTTC. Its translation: CASRGRDIQYF.

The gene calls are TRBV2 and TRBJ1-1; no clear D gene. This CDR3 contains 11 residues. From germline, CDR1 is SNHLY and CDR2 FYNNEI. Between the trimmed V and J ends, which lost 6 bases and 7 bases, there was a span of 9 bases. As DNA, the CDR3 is TGTGCCAGCAGAGGAGGCAGTGAAGCTTTCTTT. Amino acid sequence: CASRGGSEAFF.

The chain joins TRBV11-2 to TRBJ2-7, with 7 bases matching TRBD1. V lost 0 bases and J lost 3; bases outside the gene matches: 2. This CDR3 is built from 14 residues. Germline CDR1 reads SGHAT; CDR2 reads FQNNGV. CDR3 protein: CASSLDDRVYEQYF. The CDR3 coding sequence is TGTGCCAGCAGCTTAGACGACAGGGTCTACGAGCAGTACTTC.

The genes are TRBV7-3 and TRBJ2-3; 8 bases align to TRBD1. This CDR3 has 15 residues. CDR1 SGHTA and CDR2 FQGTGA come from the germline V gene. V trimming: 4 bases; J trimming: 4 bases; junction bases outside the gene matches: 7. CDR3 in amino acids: CASSSQGALADTQYF. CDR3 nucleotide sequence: TGTGCCAGCAGCTCCCAGGGGGCATTGGCAGATACGCAGTATTTT.